This T cell receptor (beta chain) was profiled in a study of T cell responses to AZD1222 COVID-19 vaccine. Study conclusions and caveats: Sampling captured repertoires only after the peak T cell response. The study found Spike-specific TCR breadth and depth rose after two AZD1222 doses.

Turning to this clone: The antigen is unknown.

CDR1 is MNHEY and CDR2 is SVGEGT in the germline V gene. Unmatched junction bases numbered 13, after V lost 5 bases and J lost 0 bases. CDR3 length equals 17 residues. Measured with immunoSEQ multiplex PCR; TCRdb has only the in-frame clones, and not every one. The sample lists about 120,000 clones; roughly 86% were seen once. Timing groups of about 4 and about 12 weeks for second doses were pooled. The sequencing used peripheral blood, collected 28 days after the second AZD1222 dose. This TCR was sampled from an adult who received the AZD1222 COVID-19 vaccine. The chain uses TRBV6-2 or TRBV6-3 and TRBJ2-7; 7 positions match TRBD2. This CDR3 is CASSDPGSGLTSYEQYF. CDR3 sequence (DNA): TGTGCCAGCAGTGATCCCGGGTCGGGACTAACCTCCTACGAGCAGTACTTC.